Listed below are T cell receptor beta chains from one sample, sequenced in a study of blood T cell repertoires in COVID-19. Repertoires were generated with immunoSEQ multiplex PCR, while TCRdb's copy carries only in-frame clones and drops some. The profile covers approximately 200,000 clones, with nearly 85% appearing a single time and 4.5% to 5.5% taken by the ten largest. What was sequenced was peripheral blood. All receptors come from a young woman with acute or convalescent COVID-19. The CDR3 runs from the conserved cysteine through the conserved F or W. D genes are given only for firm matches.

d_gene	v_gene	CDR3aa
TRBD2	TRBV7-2	CASSPIAGTMMYF
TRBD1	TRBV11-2	CASSFRPGGYEQYF
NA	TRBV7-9	CASSPIRGEETQYF
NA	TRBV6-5	CASSYSMVRGYGYTF
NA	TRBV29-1	CSVGAAWGYTF
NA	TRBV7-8	CASSHGGLGGTEAFF
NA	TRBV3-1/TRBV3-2	CASSDTGNTEAFF
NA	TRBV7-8	CASSLSRAPPQHF
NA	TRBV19	CASSIGGLVSEDGYTF
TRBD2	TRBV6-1	CASSSGTSDYNEQFF
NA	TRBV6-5	CASTTAFGKYGYTF
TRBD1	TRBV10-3	CAITRGTGTPSYEQYF
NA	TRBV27	CASSLQGNYGYTF
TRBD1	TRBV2	CASSRDRPGANVLTF
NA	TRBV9	CASSVAPGFGNTGELFF
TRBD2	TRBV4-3	CASSQTSGNTDTQYF
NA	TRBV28	CASSLQRRKAFF